This is a list of T cell receptor beta chains from one sample in a study of spatial heterogeneity in lung cancer. One entry per CDR3 protein results from TCRdb running MiXCR on the 5' RACE reads. The sample holds 30,000 to 50,000 distinct CDR3 sequences, roughly 5.2% seen once. The sequencing used PBMCs, collected at surgery. These receptors originate from a male donor with early-stage non-small cell lung cancer. The CDR3 runs from the conserved cysteine through the conserved F or W. A D gene is named only where the DNA matches it firmly. Size is stated for part of the rows, as once, few or many counts, or as a class when the clone is expanded.

j_gene	v_gene	d_gene	abundance	CDR3nt	CDR3aa
TRBJ2-3	TRBV20-1	TRBD2	many	TGCAGTGCGACGGGACTACCCCTCCCCGATACGCAGTATTTT	CSATGLPLPDTQYF
TRBJ1-4	TRBV5-1	-	few	TGCGCCAGCAGCTTAAATGGCGGTATAGAAAAACTGTTTTTT	CASSLNGGIEKLFF
TRBJ2-5	TRBV5-1	TRBD1	many	TGCGCCAGCAGCTTTGGGACAGCGCAAGAGACCCAGTACTTC	CASSFGTAQETQYF
TRBJ2-5	TRBV6-6	TRBD2	many	TGTGCCAGCAGTTATTCGGGGGGGCAAGAGACCCAGTACTTC	CASSYSGGQETQYF
TRBJ1-1	TRBV14	-	many	TGTGCCAGCAGCCAATCTAGGGGCACTGAAGCTTTCTTT	CASSQSRGTEAFF
TRBJ1-5	TRBV7-2	-	few	TGTGCCAGCAGCTTAGTACCCAATCAGCCCCAGCATTTT	CASSLVPNQPQHF
TRBJ1-2	TRBV7-9	TRBD1	many	TGTGCCAGCAGATCAGGGGGCGCGAGCTACACCTTC	CASRSGGASYTF
TRBJ2-1	TRBV12-3/TRBV12-4	TRBD1	many	TGTGCCAGCAGTTCCCGGGACAGGGGCTACAATGAGCAGTTCTTC	CASSSRDRGYNEQFF
TRBJ1-1	TRBV5-4	-	few	TGTGCCAGCAGCTTGTTTGACAGAAGGTTCACTGAAGCTTTCTTT	CASSLFDRRFTEAFF
TRBJ2-5	TRBV14	-	many	TGTGCCAGCAGCCAAGGGACAGTGGAGACCCAGTACTTC	CASSQGTVETQYF
TRBJ1-1	TRBV18	-	-	TGTGCCAGCTCACAAACAAGCGTCTGGAACACTGAAGCTTTCTTT	CASSQTSVWNTEAFF
TRBJ2-7	TRBV6-5	-	many	TGTGCCAGCAGTTACTCCTTTACCACGGGGTCGTCCTACGAGCAGTACTTC	CASSYSFTTGSSYEQYF
TRBJ2-3	TRBV7-3	-	few	TGTGCCAGCAGCTTACCGACAGATACGCAGTATTTT	CASSLPTDTQYF
TRBJ1-3	TRBV28	-	-	TGTGCCAGCAGTTCGAGGGGTATCGCAAACACCATATATTTT	CASSSRGIANTIYF
TRBJ1-6	TRBV6-5	-	many	TGTGCCAGCAGTCAGGGGTTTTCACCCCTCCACTTT	CASSQGFSPLHF
TRBJ2-4	TRBV21-1	-	-	TGTGCCAGCAGCAAGCGAGCAGGAAACATTCAGTACTTC	CASSKRAGNIQYF
TRBJ1-2	TRBV5-4	-	-	TGTGCCAGCAGCTCTGGATGGACAGTAAACTATGGCTACACCTTC	CASSSGWTVNYGYTF
TRBJ1-1	TRBV9	-	many	TGTGCCAGCAGCGTGGGACACGATATGAACACTGAAGCTTTCTTT	CASSVGHDMNTEAFF
TRBJ2-2	TRBV11-2	-	-	TGTGCCAGCAGCTTAGAACTGGAGGGGGAGCTGTTTTTT	CASSLELEGELFF
TRBJ1-1	TRBV2	-	few	TGTGCCAGCAAGGGCAGCCTGAACACTGAAGCTTTCTTT	CASKGSLNTEAFF
TRBJ1-3	TRBV10-3	-	many	TGTGCCATCAGTGACCTACCCGGAAACACCATATATTTT	CAISDLPGNTIYF
TRBJ1-6	TRBV10-2	-	many	TGCGCCAGCAGTGAGACACAGGTCTATAATTCACCCCTCCACTTT	CASSETQVYNSPLHF
TRBJ1-5	TRBV6-6	TRBD1	many	TGTGCCAGCAGTGCACAAATACAGGGGGCGCGTAGTCAGCCCCAGCATTTT	CASSAQIQGARSQPQHF
TRBJ2-2	TRBV5-1	-	many	TGCGCCAGCTCTAGAAGGGGAATTGGAACCGGGGAGCTGTTTTTT	CASSRRGIGTGELFF
TRBJ1-1	TRBV6-5	-	few	TGTGCCACCGCCGGGGACGGCACTGAAGCTTTCTTT	CATAGDGTEAFF
TRBJ2-5	TRBV12-3/TRBV12-4	-	many	TGTGCCAGCAGTCCCGGACTGGACTGGGCCCAGTACTTC	CASSPGLDWAQYF
TRBJ2-6	TRBV19	TRBD1	-	TGTGCCACTTCAGACAGGGGGTCTGGGGCCAACGTCCTGACTTTC	CATSDRGSGANVLTF
TRBJ1-6	TRBV25-1	TRBD1	many	TGTGCCAGCAGTGAATTCGGGACAGGGGGCTATAATTCACCCCTCCACTTT	CASSEFGTGGYNSPLHF
TRBJ2-1	TRBV19	-	-	TGTGCCAGTAGTACCGGACAGCCCTGGGGTGAGCAGTTCTTC	CASSTGQPWGEQFF
TRBJ2-3	TRBV9	-	many	TGTGCCAGCAGCCTCCGGGTCCCGGGCCCAGATACGCAGTATTTT	CASSLRVPGPDTQYF
TRBJ2-5	TRBV7-6	-	many	TGTGCCAGCAGTTTCCGTGGGACCCAGTACTTC	CASSFRGTQYF